Listed below are T cell receptor beta chains from one sample, sequenced in a study of cytomegalovirus exposure and HLA in healthy donors. The protocol was immunoSEQ multiplex PCR, while the TCRdb copy is restricted to in-frame clones and leaves out a portion. The repertoire holds under 200,000 clones, with roughly 80% as singletons. Sequenced sample: PBMCs. The receptors were sampled from a woman aged 18-30 years in good health and CMV-seronegative. The CDR3 runs from the conserved cysteine through the conserved F or W. A D gene is named only where the DNA matches it firmly. Only part of the rows carry a size: once, few, many, or a class if the clone is expanded.

V gene: TRBV27
D gene: TRBD1
J gene: TRBJ2-2
clone size: .
CDR3 length: 15
CDR3 DNA: TGTGCCAGCAGTCGGGCACAGGGGGCTAACGGGGAGCTGTTTTTT
CDR3 protein: CASSRAQGANGELFF

V gene: TRBV10-3
D gene: .
J gene: TRBJ1-1
clone size: few
CDR3 length: 13
CDR3 DNA: TGTGCCATCAGACCGGGACACTCTGATGAAGCTTTCTTT
CDR3 protein: CAIRPGHSDEAFF

V gene: TRBV11-2
D gene: .
J gene: TRBJ1-2
clone size: .
CDR3 length: 14
CDR3 DNA: TGTGCCAGCAGCTTAGTTGGGAGTCCAGGCGGCTACACCTTC
CDR3 protein: CASSLVGSPGGYTF

V gene: TRBV5-1
D gene: .
J gene: TRBJ2-2
clone size: .
CDR3 length: 17
CDR3 DNA: TGCGCCAGCAGCTTGTTAATTAGCGGAGATAACACCGGGGAGCTGTTTTTT
CDR3 protein: CASSLLISGDNTGELFF

V gene: TRBV6-6
D gene: .
J gene: TRBJ1-3
clone size: .
CDR3 length: 15
CDR3 DNA: TGTGCCAGCAGTTATTGGGGGGGCGGTGGAAACACCATATATTTT
CDR3 protein: CASSYWGGGGNTIYF

V gene: TRBV7-9
D gene: .
J gene: TRBJ2-2
clone size: .
CDR3 length: 14
CDR3 DNA: TGTTCCAGCAGCTACCTAGCGATGGCCGGGGAGCTGTTTTTT
CDR3 protein: CSSSYLAMAGELFF

V gene: TRBV2
D gene: TRBD2
J gene: TRBJ2-1
clone size: once
CDR3 length: 14
CDR3 DNA: TGTGCCAGCACCGGACTAGCGGAGAGAGATGAGCAGTTCTTC
CDR3 protein: CASTGLAERDEQFF

V gene: TRBV10-3
D gene: TRBD1
J gene: TRBJ2-7
clone size: .
CDR3 length: 13
CDR3 DNA: TGTGCCATCAGAGGGACAGGGTCCTACGAGCAGTACTTC
CDR3 protein: CAIRGTGSYEQYF

V gene: TRBV5-1
D gene: TRBD2
J gene: TRBJ2-5
clone size: .
CDR3 length: 12
CDR3 DNA: TGCGCCAGCAGCTTGGCGGGGGGGACCCAGTACTTC
CDR3 protein: CASSLAGGTQYF

V gene: TRBV7-6
D gene: .
J gene: TRBJ2-3
clone size: .
CDR3 length: 14
CDR3 DNA: TGTGCCAGCAGCAGTCTAGCGAGCACAGATACGCAGTATTTT
CDR3 protein: CASSSLASTDTQYF

V gene: TRBV5-1
D gene: TRBD1
J gene: TRBJ1-5
clone size: .
CDR3 length: 13
CDR3 DNA: TGCGCCAGCAGTCTAACAGGGGATCAGCCCCAGCATTTT
CDR3 protein: CASSLTGDQPQHF

V gene: TRBV5-1
D gene: TRBD1
J gene: TRBJ2-7
clone size: .
CDR3 length: 16
CDR3 DNA: TGCGCCAGCAGCCAACGACCCGGGACAGGGGCCTACGAGCAGTACTTC
CDR3 protein: CASSQRPGTGAYEQYF

V gene: TRBV19
D gene: TRBD1
J gene: TRBJ1-1
clone size: once
CDR3 length: 15
CDR3 DNA: TGTGCCAGTAGGGACAGGGGGCGTGGGGACACTGAAGCTTTCTTT
CDR3 protein: CASRDRGRGDTEAFF

V gene: TRBV7-2
D gene: .
J gene: TRBJ1-1
clone size: .
CDR3 length: 13
CDR3 DNA: TGTGCCAGCAGCTTAGACAGGAACACTGAAGCTTTCTTT
CDR3 protein: CASSLDRNTEAFF

V gene: TRBV9
D gene: TRBD1
J gene: TRBJ1-2
clone size: .
CDR3 length: 13
CDR3 DNA: TGTGCCAGCAGCGCGACAGGGGAGCGAGGCTACACCTTC
CDR3 protein: CASSATGERGYTF

V gene: TRBV13
D gene: TRBD2
J gene: TRBJ2-7
clone size: .
CDR3 length: 18
CDR3 DNA: TGTGCCAGCAGCTTAAACCTTTATCCTACTAGCGGGAGCGACGAGCAGTACTTC
CDR3 protein: CASSLNLYPTSGSDEQYF

V gene: TRBV18
D gene: TRBD1
J gene: TRBJ1-2
clone size: .
CDR3 length: 17
CDR3 DNA: TGTGCCAGCTCACTGGATCAGGGACAGGGCAATGGATATGGCTACACCTTC
CDR3 protein: CASSLDQGQGNGYGYTF

V gene: TRBV6-6
D gene: .
J gene: TRBJ1-5
clone size: .
CDR3 length: 13
CDR3 DNA: TGTGCCAGCACACAAGGGCAGGGTCAGCCCCAGCATTTT
CDR3 protein: CASTQGQGQPQHF

V gene: TRBV30
D gene: .
J gene: TRBJ2-2
clone size: .
CDR3 length: 15
CDR3 DNA: TGTGCCTGGACCACCGGGACAACCAACACCGGGGAGCTGTTTTTT
CDR3 protein: CAWTTGTTNTGELFF

V gene: TRBV29-1
D gene: .
J gene: TRBJ1-1
clone size: few
CDR3 length: 13
CDR3 DNA: TGCAGCGTTGAAGCAGTGATGAACACTGAAGCTTTCTTT
CDR3 protein: CSVEAVMNTEAFF

V gene: TRBV2
D gene: TRBD1
J gene: TRBJ2-7
clone size: .
CDR3 length: 14
CDR3 DNA: TGTGCCAATTCGGGACAGGGGGCCTCCTACGAGCAGTACTTC
CDR3 protein: CANSGQGASYEQYF

V gene: TRBV5-1
D gene: .
J gene: TRBJ2-3
clone size: .
CDR3 length: 14
CDR3 DNA: TGCGCCAGCAGCCATGTCGGGGGCACAGATACGCAGTATTTT
CDR3 protein: CASSHVGGTDTQYF

V gene: TRBV29-1
D gene: .
J gene: TRBJ2-7
clone size: .
CDR3 length: 12
CDR3 DNA: TGCAGCGTTGGGAGCGGGCGCCCCGAGCAGTACTTC
CDR3 protein: CSVGSGRPEQYF

V gene: TRBV18
D gene: .
J gene: TRBJ2-3
clone size: .
CDR3 length: 16
CDR3 DNA: TGTGCCAGCTCACCAATCCGCGGGCCCGACCCAGATACGCAGTATTTT
CDR3 protein: CASSPIRGPDPDTQYF

V gene: TRBV28
D gene: .
J gene: TRBJ2-3
clone size: .
CDR3 length: 12
CDR3 DNA: TGTGCCAGCAGTCGCAGTTCAGATACGCAGTATTTT
CDR3 protein: CASSRSSDTQYF

V gene: TRBV9
D gene: TRBD2
J gene: TRBJ2-3
clone size: .
CDR3 length: 16
CDR3 DNA: TGTGCCAGCAGCGCTACTCCGGGACTAGCGGGAACGCCGCAGTATTTT
CDR3 protein: CASSATPGLAGTPQYF

V gene: TRBV7-9
D gene: .
J gene: TRBJ2-3
clone size: .
CDR3 length: 11
CDR3 DNA: TGTTCCAGCAGCATTAGCGAGGCGGGGTATTTT
CDR3 protein: CSSSISEAGYF

V gene: TRBV6-5
D gene: .
J gene: TRBJ2-3
clone size: .
CDR3 length: 14
CDR3 DNA: TGTGCCAGCAGTTACTCGCGGTCGGCAGATACGCAGTATTTT
CDR3 protein: CASSYSRSADTQYF